This entry is about one TCR beta chain. The target antigen is unknown. The sample comes from a study of OX40 agonist ivuxolimab in advanced cancers. About the study: Every 2 weeks, patients received ivuxolimab intravenously, dosed at 0.01 to 10 mg/kg.

Data came from immunoSEQ multiplex PCR; TCRdb stores just in-frame clones and leaves some out. The repertoire includes 20,000 to 25,000 clones, under 95% of them detected once, and more than 55% sits in the top ten. Points from the study as a whole: At 0.1 to 3.0 mg/kg, CD4+ and CD8+ blood T cells expanded clonally by week 6. Antigen specificity was not determined for the expanded peripheral T cells.

Peripheral blood came from all dose cohorts at three timepoints. Sequencing was performed on CD4+ or CD8+ T cells sorted from blood, taken in a trial of the OX40 agonist ivuxolimab. This sequence originates from an adult with an advanced solid tumor such as melanoma, head and neck, liver or kidney cancer.

This chain's CDR3 is CATRLAGEETQYF. The DNA of the CDR3 is TGTGCCACCCGACTAGCGGGGGAAGAGACCCAGTACTTC. The V call is TRBV25-1, the J call TRBJ2-5; 12 positions agree with TRBD2. Germline CDR1 MGHDK, CDR2 SYGVNS. Germline trimming cut 10 bases from V and 3 bases from J; bases unmatched to any gene: 3. This CDR3 has 13 residues.